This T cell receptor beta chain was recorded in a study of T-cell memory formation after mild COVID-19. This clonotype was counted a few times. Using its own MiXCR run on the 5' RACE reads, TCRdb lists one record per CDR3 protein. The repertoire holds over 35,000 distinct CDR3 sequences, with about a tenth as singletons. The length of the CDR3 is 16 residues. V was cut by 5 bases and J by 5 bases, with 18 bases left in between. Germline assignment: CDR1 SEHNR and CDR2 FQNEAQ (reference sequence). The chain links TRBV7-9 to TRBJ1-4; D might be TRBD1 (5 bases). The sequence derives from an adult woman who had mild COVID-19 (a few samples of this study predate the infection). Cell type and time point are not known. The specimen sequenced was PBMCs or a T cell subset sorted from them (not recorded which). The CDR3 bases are TGTGCCAGCAGCCCACCCCTTGGGGGTGCAAATGAAAAACTGTTTTTT. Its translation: CASSPPLGGANEKLFF.